Listed here are 24 T cell receptor beta chains from one sample, sequenced in a study of T-cell memory formation after mild COVID-19. From the 5' RACE reads, TCRdb called clonotypes with MiXCR, one entry per CDR3 protein. In the table there are under 250,000 distinct CDR3 sequences, around 27% of which are singletons. The sample taken for sequencing was PBMCs or a T cell subset sorted from them (not recorded which). The receptors stem from an adult woman who had mild COVID-19 (a few samples of this study predate the infection). Cell type and time point are not known.

This sequence joins TRBV10-3 and TRBJ2-7; 8 positions match TRBD1. The CDR3 contains 13 residues. Trimming cost V 4 bases and J 3 bases; bases outside gene matches: 2. Per the germline V gene, CDR1 is ENHRY and CDR2 is SYGVKD. As DNA, the CDR3 is TGTGCCATCAGTGGGACAGGGAACTACGAGCAGTACTTC. Amino acids: CAISGTGNYEQYF.

The chain carries TRBV9 and TRBJ2-7; 9 nucleotides agree with TRBD1. The germline gives CDR1 SGDLS, CDR2 YYNGEE. The CDR3 is 15 residues long. V lost 0 bases, J lost 1 base, and 2 bases stayed unmatched. CDR3: CASSVEGTGSYEQYF. CDR3 nucleotide sequence: TGTGCCAGCAGCGTAGAAGGGACAGGGTCCTACGAGCAGTACTTC.

The chain has TRBV10-3 and TRBJ2-3; 7 nucleotides match TRBD2. There are 13 residues in the CDR3. Per the germline V gene, CDR1 is ENHRY and CDR2 is SYGVKD. J lost 6 bases, V lost 1 base, and 1 base had no gene match. Here the CDR3 reads CAISEWEGDTQYF. CDR3 sequence (DNA): TGTGCCATCAGTGAGTGGGAGGGCGATACGCAGTATTTT.

This clonotype was seen more than once but under ten times. V is TRBV7-9 and J is TRBJ2-1; no clear D gene. V was cut by 0 bases and J by 0 bases, with 6 bases left in between. The germline V gene has CDR1 SEHNR and CDR2 FQNEAQ (reference sequence). This CDR3 has 15 residues. CDR3 in amino acids: CASSLALFSYNEQFF. The CDR3 region has the DNA TGTGCCAGCAGCTTAGCACTGTTCTCCTACAATGAGCAGTTCTTC.

V and J are TRBV14 and TRBJ2-1; 9 nucleotides align to TRBD1. CDR3 length: 16 residues. CDR1 SGHDN and CDR2 FVKESK come from the germline V gene. V shed 3 bases and J 10 bases; nucleotides not matched to a gene: 13. The CDR3 region is CASSHTDRGGEREQFF. DNA for the CDR3: TGTGCCAGCAGCCACACGGACAGGGGAGGAGAAAGGGAGCAGTTCTTC.

This clonotype was picked up one time. This chain connects TRBV20-1 to TRBJ2-5, with 11 bases lining up with TRBD2. Per germline, CDR1 DFQATT and CDR2 SNEGSKA (reference sequence). The J segment lost 5 bases and the V segment lost 1 base, leaving 3 bases of the junction unmatched. This CDR3 contains 14 residues. CDR3 nucleotide sequence: TGCAGTGCTAGAGCTGCTAGCGGGGGGGAGACCCAGTACTTC. Protein: CSARAASGGETQYF.

In its sample, this clonotype was seen a few times. The J gene is TRBJ2-7, the V gene TRBV29-1, with 10 bases fitting TRBD2. The CDR3 is 18 residues long. The V gene end was trimmed by 4 bases and the J gene end by 3 bases; junction bases not matched to a gene: 18. Germline CDR1 reads SQVTM; CDR2 reads ANQGSEA. The CDR3 DNA reads TGCAGCGTTGTTTTACCTAGCGGGAGTCGAGTCGGAGGCTACGAGCAGTACTTC. Translated, it gives CSVVLPSGSRVGGYEQYF.

This chain connects TRBV29-1 to TRBJ2-7, with 8 bases that match TRBD1. V trimming: 5 bases; J trimming: 4 bases; junction bases outside the gene matches: 7. The CDR3 is 13 residues long. Germline CDR1 is SQVTM and CDR2 is ANQGSEA. The CDR3 region is CSVSGTGQYEQYF. CDR3 DNA sequence: TGCAGCGTTTCCGGGACAGGACAATACGAGCAGTACTTC.

This clonotype turned up a few times. J is TRBJ2-5 and V is TRBV25-1, with TRBD2 identical over 7 bases. The CDR3 loop spans 15 amino acids. Germline V gene sequence: CDR1 MGHDK, CDR2 SYGVNS. The DNA of the CDR3 is TGTGGGAAGCGGGGAGGAAATGGAATGGCAGAGACCCAGTACTTC. This codes for CGKRGGNGMAETQYF.

The rearrangement uses TRBV14 and TRBJ2-1; D unclear. The germline V gene has CDR1 SGHDN and CDR2 FVKESK. This CDR3 has 12 amino acids. Trimming shortened V by 3 bases and J by 11 bases, and 11 bases separated the two germline ends. The CDR3 loop is CASSQIVAKQFF. The CDR3 DNA is TGTGCCAGCAGCCAGATAGTGGCTAAGCAGTTCTTC.

The chain links TRBV29-1 to TRBJ1-1, with 7 positions matching TRBD1. This CDR3 contains 15 residues. Germline V lookup: CDR1 SQVTM, CDR2 ANQGSEA. Trimming cost V 4 bases and J 0 bases; bases outside gene matches: 8. CDR3 amino acids: CSVARDSLMNTEAFF. CDR3 sequence (DNA): TGCAGCGTTGCCAGGGACAGTCTAATGAACACTGAAGCTTTCTTT. The full variable domain, its missing parts supplied by reference TRBV29-1 and TRBJ1-1, is SAVISQKPSRDICQRGTSLTIQCQVDSQVTMMFWYRQQPGQSLTLIATANQGSEATYESGFVIDKFPISRPNLTFSTLTVSNMSPEDSSIYLCSVARDSLMNTEAFFGQGTRLTVV.

The gene calls are TRBV12-3 or TRBV12-4 and TRBJ1-1; D not resolved. The CDR3 totals 16 residues. The V end lost 3 bases, the J end lost 4 bases, and 18 bases lay between the germline ends. CDR3 coding DNA: TGTGCCAGCAGTTTCTCCAAATTGGGGATCGGCACTGAAGCTTTCTTT. Translation: CASSFSKLGIGTEAFF.

This clonotype was picked up a small number of times. The chain combines TRBV29-1 with TRBJ1-1; possibly TRBD1 for D (6 bases). Germline V gene sequence: CDR1 SQVTM, CDR2 ANQGSEA. Trimming removed 7 bases at V and 3 bases at J, with 18 bases between. The CDR3 spans 14 residues. The CDR3 DNA sequence: TGCAGCGCTGAGGGGGGAAGGGATGACACTGAAGCTTTCTTT. Its translation is CSAEGGRDDTEAFF. Variable domain in full (rest from reference TRBV29-1 and TRBJ1-1): SAVISQKPSRDICQRGTSLTIQCQVDSQVTMMFWYRQQPGQSLTLIATANQGSEATYESGFVIDKFPISRPNLTFSTLTVSNMSPEDSSIYLCSAEGGRDDTEAFFGQGTRLTVV.

The chain employs TRBV9 and TRBJ2-1; 7 bases align to TRBD1. CDR1 is SGDLS and CDR2 is YYNGEE in the germline V gene. This CDR3 region has 15 residues. V shed 3 bases and J 2 bases; nucleotides not matched to a gene: 5. The CDR3 reads CASSETGTPYNEQFF. The CDR3 nucleotides are TGTGCCAGCAGCGAGACAGGGACCCCCTACAATGAGCAGTTCTTC.

The V and J genes are TRBV9 and TRBJ1-2; 8 bases are shared with TRBD1. CDR3 length equals 12 residues. Germline CDR1 SGDLS, CDR2 YYNGEE. V was clipped by 4 bases and J by 8 bases; unmatched bases: 4. This CDR3 is CASSTGQVGYTF. The DNA for the CDR3 is TGTGCCAGCAGCACGGGACAGGTCGGCTACACCTTC.

The J gene is TRBJ2-3, the V gene TRBV20-1; TRBD1 agrees at 8 bases. Per the germline V gene, CDR1 is DFQATT and CDR2 is SNEGSKA (reference sequence). The CDR3 has 14 amino acids. The trim removed 6 bases at V and 3 bases at J, leaving 8 bases unmatched. This chain's CDR3 is CSANDRGFTDTQYF. The CDR3 DNA reads TGCAGTGCAAATGACAGGGGTTTTACAGATACGCAGTATTTT.

This chain joins TRBV5-1 and TRBJ1-1; D is unresolved. The V end was cut by 3 bases, the J end by 11 bases, with 17 bases between. CDR1 and CDR2 from the germline V gene are SGHRS and YFSETQ. This CDR3 spans 13 amino acids. The CDR3, as DNA: TGCGCCAGCAGCTCCTCTGGGAGGTGGCCGGCTTTCTTT. This sequence encodes CASSSSGRWPAFF.

This clonotype was picked up a small number of times. This chain links TRBV7-3 with TRBJ1-1; TRBD1 matches 8 bases. This CDR3 is built from 15 residues. The germline gives CDR1 SGHTA, CDR2 FQGTGA. V trimming: 5 bases; J trimming: 3 bases; junction bases outside the gene matches: 8. The CDR3 DNA follows: TGTGCCAGCAGCAGAGGACAGGGAGGATACACTGAAGCTTTCTTT. Protein sequence: CASSRGQGGYTEAFF. Based on the CDR3 plus reference TRBV7-3 and TRBJ1-1, the full variable domain is GAGVSQTPSNKVTEKGKYVELRCDPISGHTALYWYRQSLGQGPEFLIYFQGTGAADDSGLPNDRFFAVRPEGSVSTLKIQRTERGDSAVYLCASSRGQGGYTEAFFGQGTRLTVV.

In this sample, this clonotype turned up a few times. The chain has TRBV6-2 or TRBV6-3 and TRBJ2-3; 9 nucleotides line up with TRBD1. Germline V CDR1 and CDR2: MNHEY, SVGEGT. The V and J ends lost 6 bases and 2 bases, in that order; junction bases with no gene match: 6. The CDR3 runs 15 residues. DNA of the CDR3: TGTGCCAGCAGCCGGACAGGGGAAAACACAGATACGCAGTATTTT. This translates into CASSRTGENTDTQYF.

This clonotype was seen a handful of times. J is TRBJ2-5 and V is TRBV5-5; D not resolved. CDR3 length equals 14 residues. CDR1 is SGHKS and CDR2 is YYEKEE in the germline V gene (reference sequence). Deletions cut 6 bases from V and 5 bases from J, with 17 bases between. The CDR3 protein is CASTRGQPGETQYF. CDR3 bases: TGTGCCAGCACCCGTGGGCAGCCCGGGGAGACCCAGTACTTC.

V gene TRBV4-2 combines with J gene TRBJ2-3; tentatively, D is TRBD1 (7 bases). The CDR3 is 16 amino acids. The germline V and J ends were trimmed by 0 bases and 4 bases, with 14 bases remaining between them. Germline V CDR1 and CDR2: LGHNA, YNFKEQ. The CDR3, as DNA: TGTGCCAGCAGCCAAGATCTGGAGGGGGCGGCAGATACGCAGTATTTT. This codes for CASSQDLEGAADTQYF.

This clonotype was recorded at least ten times. V is TRBV5-1 and J is TRBJ2-7, with TRBD1 identical over 7 bases. V lost 1 base and J lost 3; bases outside the gene matches: 7. Germline-derived CDR1 and CDR2 are SGHRS and YFSETQ. The CDR3 totals 15 residues. CDR3 in DNA: TGCGCCAGCAGCTTGCATCCGGGACAGAACTACGAGCAGTACTTC. Protein sequence: CASSLHPGQNYEQYF.

The chain couples TRBV30 to TRBJ2-7, with a weak D call TRBD2 (6 bases). Trimming left V 4 bases short and J 0 bases short, with 13 bases between. The CDR3 extends over 14 amino acids. Germline CDR1 GTSNPN, CDR2 SVGIG (reference sequence). Written as DNA, the CDR3 is TGTGCCTGGAACCTGGGGGGTACCTCCTACGAGCAGTACTTC. Protein sequence: CAWNLGGTSYEQYF.

In its sample, this clonotype was seen once. The chain couples TRBV24-1 to TRBJ1-2; 10 positions match TRBD1. The ends lost 3 bases at V and 4 bases at J; junction bases unmatched: 7. CDR3 size: 16 residues. CDR1 and CDR2 (germline): KGHDR, SFDVKD. The CDR3 region is CATSDGRQGAIYGYTF. The CDR3 DNA follows: TGTGCCACCAGTGATGGGAGACAGGGGGCTATCTATGGCTACACCTTC.